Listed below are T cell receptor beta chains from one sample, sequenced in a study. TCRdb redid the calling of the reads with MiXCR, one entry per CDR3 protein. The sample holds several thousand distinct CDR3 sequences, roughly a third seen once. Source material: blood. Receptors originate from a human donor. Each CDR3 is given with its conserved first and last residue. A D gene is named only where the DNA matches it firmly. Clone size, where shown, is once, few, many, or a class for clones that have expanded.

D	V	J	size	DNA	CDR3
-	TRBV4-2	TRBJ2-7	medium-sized	TGTGCCAGCAGCCAACAGACCGGGACAAGACTCTACGAGCAGTACTTC	CASSQQTGTRLYEQYF
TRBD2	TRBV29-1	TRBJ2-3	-	TGCAGCGTCGAGGGGACTAGCGGGAGCACAGATACGCAGTATTTT	CSVEGTSGSTDTQYF
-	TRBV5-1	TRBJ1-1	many	TGCGCCAGCAGCTTGGCCGAAAACACTGAAGCTTTCTTT	CASSLAENTEAFF
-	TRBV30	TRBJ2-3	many	TGTGCCTGGACCCAGGAGACGCAGTATTTT	CAWTQETQYF
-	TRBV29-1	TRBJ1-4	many	TGCAGCGTTGGAGTTACTAATGAAAAACTGTTTTTT	CSVGVTNEKLFF
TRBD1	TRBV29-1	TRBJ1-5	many	TGCAGCGTCCGGGACAGGGGTGCCGGTCAGCCCCAGCATTTT	CSVRDRGAGQPQHF
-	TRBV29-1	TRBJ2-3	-	TGCAGCGTTGAGAGGGGATACAATGAGCAGTATTTT	CSVERGYNEQYF
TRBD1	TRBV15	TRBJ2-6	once	TGTGCCACCAGCAGCGGACAGGGCGGCGCTGGGGCCAACGTCCTGACTTTC	CATSSGQGGAGANVLTF
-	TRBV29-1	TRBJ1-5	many	TGCAGCGTTGGACAGGCTAGCAATCAGCCCCAGCATTTT	CSVGQASNQPQHF
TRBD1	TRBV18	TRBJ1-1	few	TGTGCCAGCTCACCAACCCCCCCAGGGGGCGGAATGGGCACTGAAGCTTTCTTT	CASSPTPPGGGMGTEAFF
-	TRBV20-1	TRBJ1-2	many	TGCAGTGCTAGAGTTCCACCGTGGGGGCTGGGCTACACCTTC	CSARVPPWGLGYTF
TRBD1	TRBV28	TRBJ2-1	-	TGTGCCAGCCAGGTTGCAGGGGGCCCGAATGAGCAGTTCTTC	CASQVAGGPNEQFF
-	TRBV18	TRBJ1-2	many	TGTGCCAGCTCACCATCATCCGAGAACTATGGCTACACCTTC	CASSPSSENYGYTF
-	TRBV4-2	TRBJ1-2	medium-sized	TGTGCCAGCAGCCAAGACATCATGAACTATGGCTACACCTTC	CASSQDIMNYGYTF
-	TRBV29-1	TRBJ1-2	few	TGCAGCGTTGAGAGCCAGGGGCTCTATGGCTACACCTTC	CSVESQGLYGYTF
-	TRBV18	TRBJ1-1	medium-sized	TGTGCCAGCTCACCAGCGACGGCTGAAGCTTTCTTT	CASSPATAEAFF
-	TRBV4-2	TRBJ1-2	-	TGTGCCAGCAGCCAAGGGGGACCCTCTGGAGCCGTTCGCGGCTACACCTTC	CASSQGGPSGAVRGYTF
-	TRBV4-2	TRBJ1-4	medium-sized	TGTGCCAGCAGCCAAAGGGGGGCAACTAATGAAAAACTGTTTTTT	CASSQRGATNEKLFF
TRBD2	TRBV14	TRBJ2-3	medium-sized	TGTGCCAGCAGCCCGACTAGCGGGAGTACAAGTACAGATACGCAGTATTTT	CASSPTSGSTSTDTQYF
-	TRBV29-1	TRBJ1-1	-	TGCAGCTGCGGAGGAGGGGTTAACACTGAAGCTTTCTTT	CSCGGGVNTEAFF
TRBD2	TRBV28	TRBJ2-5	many	TGTGCCAGCAGAGGACTAGCGGGCTTTCAAGAGACCCAGTACTTC	CASRGLAGFQETQYF
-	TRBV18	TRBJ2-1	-	TGTGCCAGCTCACCACATCCCACAGATACGCAGTTCTTC	CASSPHPTDTQFF
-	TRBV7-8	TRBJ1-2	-	TGTGCCAGCAGCTTAGGACGGGGAAGGACCAACACCTTC	CASSLGRGRTNTF
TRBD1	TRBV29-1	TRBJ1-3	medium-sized	TGCAGCGGGACAGGGTACGGAAACACCATATATTTT	CSGTGYGNTIYF
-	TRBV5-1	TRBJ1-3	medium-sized	TGCGCCAGCAGCATGGACAGCCGCCGGGGAAACACCATATATTTT	CASSMDSRRGNTIYF
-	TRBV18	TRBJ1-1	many	TGTGCCAGCTCACCAAGAGGGAGGGATGAAGCTTTCTTT	CASSPRGRDEAFF
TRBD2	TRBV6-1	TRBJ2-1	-	TGTGCCAGCAGTGAAGCGTCGACGGGAGGCTACAATGAGCAGTTCTTC	CASSEASTGGYNEQFF
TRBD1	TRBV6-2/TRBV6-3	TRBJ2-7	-	TGTGCCAGCAGTTTCCCGGGACAGGACTACGAGCAGTACTTC	CASSFPGQDYEQYF
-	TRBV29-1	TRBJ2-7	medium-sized	TGCAGCGTCAGGGAACTAGACTCCTACGAGCAGTACTTC	CSVRELDSYEQYF
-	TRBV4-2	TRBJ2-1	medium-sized	TGTGCCAGCAGCCAAGGAGGTAGGAACAATGAGCAGTTCTTC	CASSQGGRNNEQFF
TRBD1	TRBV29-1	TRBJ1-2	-	TGCAGCGTTGAAGAGGGGACAGGACGATGCACCTTC	CSVEEGTGRCTF
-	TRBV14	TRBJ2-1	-	TGTGCCAGCAGTTCGATAAGCGGGCGCCATGGAGGGAGTGACAATGAGCAGTTCTTC	CASSSISGRHGGSDNEQFF
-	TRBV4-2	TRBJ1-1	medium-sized	TGTGCCAGCAGCCAAGGACAGCTGAACACTGAAGCTTTCTTT	CASSQGQLNTEAFF
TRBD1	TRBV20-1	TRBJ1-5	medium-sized	TGCAGTGCTAGGAACTCCGGGACAGGGATTAGCAATCAGCCCCAGCATTTT	CSARNSGTGISNQPQHF
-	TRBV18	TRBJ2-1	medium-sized	TGTGCCAGCTCACCCCCGGAAGGGCACAATGAGCAGTTCTTC	CASSPPEGHNEQFF
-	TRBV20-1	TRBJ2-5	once	TGCAGTGCTACAGACCAAGAGACCCAGTACTTC	CSATDQETQYF
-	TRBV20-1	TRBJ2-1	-	TGCAGTGCTAGTCCAGCCGGTCTATCCTACAATGAGCAGTTCTTC	CSASPAGLSYNEQFF
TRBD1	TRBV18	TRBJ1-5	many	TGTGCCAGCTCACCTGACAGGGAGCGTCAGCCCCAGCATTTT	CASSPDRERQPQHF
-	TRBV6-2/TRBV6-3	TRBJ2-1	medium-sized	TGTGCCAGCAGTTACTCAGGCTCACAAGAGCAGTTCTTC	CASSYSGSQEQFF
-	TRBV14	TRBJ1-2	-	TGTGCCAGCAGTTACAGCAGGGGTGGCTACACCTTC	CASSYSRGGYTF
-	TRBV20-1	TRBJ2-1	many	TGCAGTGCTAGTAGGAGCCACAATGAGCAGTTCTTC	CSASRSHNEQFF
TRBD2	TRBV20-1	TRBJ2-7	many	TGCAGTGCTCTCAGGACTAGCGGCTCCTACGAGCAGTACTTC	CSALRTSGSYEQYF
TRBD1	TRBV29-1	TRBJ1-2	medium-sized	TGCAGCGTTGAAAGGGGAGCAGGGGGCTCCTATGGCTACACCTTC	CSVERGAGGSYGYTF
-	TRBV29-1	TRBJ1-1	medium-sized	TGCAGCGCCGAAGGTGGGGGGAACACTGAAGCTTTCTTT	CSAEGGGNTEAFF
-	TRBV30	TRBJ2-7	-	TGTGCTCTCCGGGACCAAACCTACGAGCAGTACTTC	CALRDQTYEQYF
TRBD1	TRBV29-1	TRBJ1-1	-	TGCAGCGTCCGGGACAGTACCACTGAAGCTTTCTTT	CSVRDSTTEAFF
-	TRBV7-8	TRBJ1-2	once	TGTGCCAGCAGCTTAGGCTCGGGAGGAAACACCTTC	CASSLGSGGNTF
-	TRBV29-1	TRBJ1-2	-	TGCAGCGTCGAGTGGGGGCGGAATGGCTACACCTTC	CSVEWGRNGYTF
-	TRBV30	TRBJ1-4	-	TGTGCCTGGAGAGGCGTCCCGTATGAAAAACTGTTTTTT	CAWRGVPYEKLFF